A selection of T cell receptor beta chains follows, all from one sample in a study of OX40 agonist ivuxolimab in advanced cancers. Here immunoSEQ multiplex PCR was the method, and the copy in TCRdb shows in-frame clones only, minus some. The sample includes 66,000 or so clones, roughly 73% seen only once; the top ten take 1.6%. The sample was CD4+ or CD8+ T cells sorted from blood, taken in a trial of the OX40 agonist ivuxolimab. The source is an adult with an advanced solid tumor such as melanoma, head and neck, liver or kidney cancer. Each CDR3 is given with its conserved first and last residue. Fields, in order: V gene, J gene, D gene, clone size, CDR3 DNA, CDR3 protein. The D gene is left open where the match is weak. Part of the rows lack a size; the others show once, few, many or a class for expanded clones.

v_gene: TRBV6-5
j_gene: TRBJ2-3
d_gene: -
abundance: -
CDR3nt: TGTGCCAGCAGTTACAGTGGTCGGGCAGATACGCAGTATTTT
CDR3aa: CASSYSGRADTQYF

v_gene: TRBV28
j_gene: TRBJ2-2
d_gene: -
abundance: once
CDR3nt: TGTGCCAGCAGTTTAGGCAGGGGAGGGACCGGGGAGCTGTTTTTT
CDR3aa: CASSLGRGGTGELFF

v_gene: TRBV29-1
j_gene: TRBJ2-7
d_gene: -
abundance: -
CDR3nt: TGCAGCGTTGTCTTCCAGGGCGACGAGCAGTACTTC
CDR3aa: CSVVFQGDEQYF

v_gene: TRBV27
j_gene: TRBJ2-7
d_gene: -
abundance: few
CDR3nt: TGTGCCAGCAGTCGACGGACTGGCGGGATCTACGAGCAGTACTTC
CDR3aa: CASSRRTGGIYEQYF

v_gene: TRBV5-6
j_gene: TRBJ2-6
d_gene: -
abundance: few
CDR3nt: TGTGCCAGCAGCTCGACGCAGGGCCATTCTGGGGCCAACGTCCTGACTTTC
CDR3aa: CASSSTQGHSGANVLTF

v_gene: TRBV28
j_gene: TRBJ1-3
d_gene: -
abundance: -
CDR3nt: TGTGCCAGCAGTTTACAGGAGCACTCTGGAAACACCATATATTTT
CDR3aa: CASSLQEHSGNTIYF

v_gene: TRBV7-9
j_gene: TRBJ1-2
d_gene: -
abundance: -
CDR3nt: TGTGCCAGCAGCTTATTTGAATGGGCCACCTCTCGGGTTGGCTACACCTTC
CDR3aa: CASSLFEWATSRVGYTF

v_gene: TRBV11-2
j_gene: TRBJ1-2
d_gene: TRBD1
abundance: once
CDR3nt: TGTGCCAGCAGCTTAGAGTCCGACAGGGCCTCCTATGGCTACACCTTC
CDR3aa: CASSLESDRASYGYTF

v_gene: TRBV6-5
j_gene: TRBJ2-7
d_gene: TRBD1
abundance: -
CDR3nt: TGTGCCAGCAGTACCGGGACAGGGATTTACGAGCAGTACTTC
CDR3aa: CASSTGTGIYEQYF

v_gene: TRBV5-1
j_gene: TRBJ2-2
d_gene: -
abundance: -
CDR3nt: TGCGCCAGCAGCTTGAATTCAGGGCCCCTCACCGGGGAGCTGTTTTTT
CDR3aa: CASSLNSGPLTGELFF

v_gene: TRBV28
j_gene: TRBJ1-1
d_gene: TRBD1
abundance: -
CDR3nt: TGTGCCAGCAGTTTACCCCAGGGGGTGACTGAAGCTTTCTTT
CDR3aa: CASSLPQGVTEAFF

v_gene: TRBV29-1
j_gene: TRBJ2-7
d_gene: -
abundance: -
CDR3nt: TGCAGCGTTGTGTGGCTGGCGAGGGCATCGTACGAGCAGTACTTC
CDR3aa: CSVVWLARASYEQYF

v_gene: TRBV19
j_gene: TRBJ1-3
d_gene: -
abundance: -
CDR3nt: TGTGCCAGTAGTATAGTCCCGGGACGGCGGAGGTCCCCTGGAAACACCATATATTTT
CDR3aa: CASSIVPGRRRSPGNTIYF

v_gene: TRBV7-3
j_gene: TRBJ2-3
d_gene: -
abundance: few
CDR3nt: TGTGCCAGCAGCCCAAATGGGGCTAGCAGAGCAGATACGCAGTATTTT
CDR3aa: CASSPNGASRADTQYF

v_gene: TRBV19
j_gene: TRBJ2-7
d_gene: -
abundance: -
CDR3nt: TGTGCCAGTAGTATTTTTAATCCAGGGCAGGTAAACTACGAGCAGTACTTC
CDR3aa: CASSIFNPGQVNYEQYF

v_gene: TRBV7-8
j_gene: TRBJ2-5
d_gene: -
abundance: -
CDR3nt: TGTGCCAGCAGCTTAGCTGTGAAGGAGACCCAGTACTTC
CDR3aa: CASSLAVKETQYF

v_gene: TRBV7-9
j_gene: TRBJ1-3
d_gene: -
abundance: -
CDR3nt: TGTGCCAGCAGCCTAGGTTTCTCTGGAAACACCATATATTTT
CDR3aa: CASSLGFSGNTIYF

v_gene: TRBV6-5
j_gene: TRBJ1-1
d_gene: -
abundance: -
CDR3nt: TGTGCCAGCAGCTTGACAGAGAACACTGAAGCTTTCTTT
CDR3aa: CASSLTENTEAFF

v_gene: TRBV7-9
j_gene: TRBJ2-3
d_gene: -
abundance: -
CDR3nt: TGTGCCAGCAGCCGGGGAGACCAGCGCACAGATACGCAGTATTTT
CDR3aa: CASSRGDQRTDTQYF

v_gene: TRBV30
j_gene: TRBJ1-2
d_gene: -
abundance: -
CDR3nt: TGTGCCTGGAATCTCGGCCCTAACTATGGCTACACCTTC
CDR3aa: CAWNLGPNYGYTF

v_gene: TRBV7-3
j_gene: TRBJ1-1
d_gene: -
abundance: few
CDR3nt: TGTGCCAGCAGCTCCGGTATAAACACTGAAGCTTTCTTT
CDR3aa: CASSSGINTEAFF

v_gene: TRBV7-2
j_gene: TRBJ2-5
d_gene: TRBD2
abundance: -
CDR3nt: TGTGCCAGCAGCTTAGGACTAGCGGGAGGAGAGACCCAGTACTTC
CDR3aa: CASSLGLAGGETQYF

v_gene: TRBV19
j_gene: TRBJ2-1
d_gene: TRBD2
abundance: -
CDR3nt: TGTGCCAGCACCATGACTGGGACTAGCGGGAGCTCCTACAATGAGCAGTTCTTC
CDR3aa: CASTMTGTSGSSYNEQFF

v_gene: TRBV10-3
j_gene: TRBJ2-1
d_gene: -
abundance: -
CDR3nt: TGTGCCATCAGTGGCTATGGCGGAGGCAATGGGAATGAGCAGTTCTTC
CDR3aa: CAISGYGGGNGNEQFF

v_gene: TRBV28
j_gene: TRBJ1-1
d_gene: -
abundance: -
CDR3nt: TGTGCCAGCAGTTCCACCGGCGGAGTATTGAACACTGAAGCTTTCTTT
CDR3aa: CASSSTGGVLNTEAFF

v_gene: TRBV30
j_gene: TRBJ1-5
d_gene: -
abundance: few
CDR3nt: TGTGCCTGGACCCGGAACGGGGGTTCCAATCAGCCCCAGCATTTT
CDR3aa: CAWTRNGGSNQPQHF

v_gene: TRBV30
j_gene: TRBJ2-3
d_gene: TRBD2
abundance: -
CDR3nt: TGTGCCTGGAGTACCCTAGCGGAGGCGGAAGATACGCAGTATTTT
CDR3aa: CAWSTLAEAEDTQYF

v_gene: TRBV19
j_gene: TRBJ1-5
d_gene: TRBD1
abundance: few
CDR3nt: TGTGCCAGTTGGGACAGGGTCAATCAGCCCCAGCATTTT
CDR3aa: CASWDRVNQPQHF

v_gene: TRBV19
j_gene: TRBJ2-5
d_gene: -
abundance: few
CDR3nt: TGTGCCAGTAGGGCAGGGCTCGGGGAGACCCAGTACTTC
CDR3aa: CASRAGLGETQYF

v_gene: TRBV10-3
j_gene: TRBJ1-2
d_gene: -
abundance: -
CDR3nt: TGTGCCAGCAGGGCCTTGGACTGGGGGGCCTATGGCTACACCTTC
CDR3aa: CASRALDWGAYGYTF

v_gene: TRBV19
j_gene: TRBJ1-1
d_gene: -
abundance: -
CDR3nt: TGTGCCAGTAGTCCCACGGGGCGGTCGACTGAAGCTTTCTTT
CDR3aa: CASSPTGRSTEAFF

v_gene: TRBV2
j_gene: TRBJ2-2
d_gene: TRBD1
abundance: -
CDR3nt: TGTGCCAGCATCAGACAGGGTTTGACCGGGGAGCTGTTTTTT
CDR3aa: CASIRQGLTGELFF

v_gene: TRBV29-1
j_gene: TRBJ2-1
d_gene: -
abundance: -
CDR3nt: TGCAGCGTTGTTATGGGGAGCTCCTACAATGAGCAGTTCTTC
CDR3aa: CSVVMGSSYNEQFF

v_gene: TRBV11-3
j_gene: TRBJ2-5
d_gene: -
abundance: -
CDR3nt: TGTGCCAGCAGCTTGCAGGGTACAAGGGAGACCCAGTACTTC
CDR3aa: CASSLQGTRETQYF

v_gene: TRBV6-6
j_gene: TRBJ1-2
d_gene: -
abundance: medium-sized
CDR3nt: TGTGCCAGCAGTGGAAACGGGGAGTGGGGCTACACCTTC
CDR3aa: CASSGNGEWGYTF

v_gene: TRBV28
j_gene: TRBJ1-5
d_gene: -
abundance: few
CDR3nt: TGTGCCAGCAGCCCTGGGGGGGGGCAGGGTAGGAGGCCCCAGCATTTT
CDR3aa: CASSPGGGQGRRPQHF

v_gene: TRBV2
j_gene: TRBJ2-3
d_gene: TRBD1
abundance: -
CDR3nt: TGTGCCAGCGGGGGACAGGCATCCCTTAGTACGCAGTATTTT
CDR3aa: CASGGQASLSTQYF

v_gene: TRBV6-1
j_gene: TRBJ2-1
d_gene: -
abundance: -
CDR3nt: TGTGCCAGCATCAGGGTCCATGAGCAGTTCTTC
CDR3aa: CASIRVHEQFF

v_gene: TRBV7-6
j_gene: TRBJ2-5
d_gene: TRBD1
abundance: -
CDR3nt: TGTGCCAGCAGCCGAGGGACAGACCAAGAGACCCAGTACTTC
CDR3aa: CASSRGTDQETQYF

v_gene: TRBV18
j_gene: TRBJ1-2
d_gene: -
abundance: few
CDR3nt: TGTGCCAGCTCACCGGACGGCGACTATGGCTACACCTTC
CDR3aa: CASSPDGDYGYTF

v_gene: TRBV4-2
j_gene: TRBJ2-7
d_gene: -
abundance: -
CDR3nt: TGTGCCAGCAGCCAAGATCTGTTCTACGGGCAGTACTTC
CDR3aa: CASSQDLFYGQYF

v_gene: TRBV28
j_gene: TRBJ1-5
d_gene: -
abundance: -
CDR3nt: TGTGCCAGCAGATATCAGGGGAGGTATCAGCCCCAGCATTTT
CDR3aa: CASRYQGRYQPQHF

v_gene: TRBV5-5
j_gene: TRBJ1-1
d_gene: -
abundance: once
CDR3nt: TGTGCCAGCATACGGCAGGGGAGGAACACTGAAGCTTTCTTT
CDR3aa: CASIRQGRNTEAFF

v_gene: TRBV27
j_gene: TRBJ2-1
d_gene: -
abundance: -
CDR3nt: TGTGCCAGCAGTTTATTTACGGGCAGGTATGAGCAGTTCTTC
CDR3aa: CASSLFTGRYEQFF

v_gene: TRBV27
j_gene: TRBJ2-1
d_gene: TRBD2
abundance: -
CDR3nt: TGTGCCAGCAGTTCGGGACTAGCGGGAGAGTATGGTGAGCAGTTCTTC
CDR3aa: CASSSGLAGEYGEQFF